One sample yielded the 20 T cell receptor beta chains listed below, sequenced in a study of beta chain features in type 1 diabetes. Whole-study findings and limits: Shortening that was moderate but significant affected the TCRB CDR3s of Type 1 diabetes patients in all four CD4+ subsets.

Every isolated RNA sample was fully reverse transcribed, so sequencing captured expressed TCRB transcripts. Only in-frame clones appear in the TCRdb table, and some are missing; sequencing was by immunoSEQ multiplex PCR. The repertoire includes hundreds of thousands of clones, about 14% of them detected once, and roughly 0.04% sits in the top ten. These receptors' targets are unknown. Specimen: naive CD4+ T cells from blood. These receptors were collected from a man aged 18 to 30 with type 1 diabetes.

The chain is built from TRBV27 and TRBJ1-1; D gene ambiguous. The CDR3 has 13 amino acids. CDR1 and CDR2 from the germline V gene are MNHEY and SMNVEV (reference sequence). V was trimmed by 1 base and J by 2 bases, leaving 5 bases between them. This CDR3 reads CASSLYLNTEAFF. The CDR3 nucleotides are TGTGCCAGCAGTTTATACCTAAACACTGAAGCTTTCTTT.

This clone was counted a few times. CDR3 sequence (DNA): TGTGCCAGCAGCGCCCACGACATCAATGAGCAGTTCTTC. As protein: CASSAHDINEQFF. The chain combines TRBV6-5 with TRBJ2-1; D is uncertain. Germline loops: CDR1 MNHEY, CDR2 SVGAGI. The CDR3 totals 13 residues. Trimming removed 6 bases at V and 6 bases at J, with 12 bases between.

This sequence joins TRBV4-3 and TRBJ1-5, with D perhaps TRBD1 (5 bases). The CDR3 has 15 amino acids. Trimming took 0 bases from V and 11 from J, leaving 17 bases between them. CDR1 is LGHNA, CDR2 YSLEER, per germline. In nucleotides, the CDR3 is TGCGCCAGCAGCCAAGATCGGGGACCACGGGGGACCCAGCATTTT. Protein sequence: CASSQDRGPRGTQHF.

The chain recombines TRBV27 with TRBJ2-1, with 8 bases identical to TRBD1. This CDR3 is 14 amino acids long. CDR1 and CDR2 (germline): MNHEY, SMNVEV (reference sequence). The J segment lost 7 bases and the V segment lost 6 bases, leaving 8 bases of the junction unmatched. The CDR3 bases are TGTGCCAGCAGGTTAATGCAGGGGGCGAATGAGCAGTTCTTC. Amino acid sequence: CASRLMQGANEQFF.

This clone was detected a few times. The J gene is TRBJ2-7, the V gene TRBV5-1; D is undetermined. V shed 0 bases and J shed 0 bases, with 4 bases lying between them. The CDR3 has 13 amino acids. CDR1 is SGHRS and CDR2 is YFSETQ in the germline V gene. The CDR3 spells CASSLVSSYEQYF. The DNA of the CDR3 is TGCGCCAGCAGCTTGGTAAGCTCCTACGAGCAGTACTTC.

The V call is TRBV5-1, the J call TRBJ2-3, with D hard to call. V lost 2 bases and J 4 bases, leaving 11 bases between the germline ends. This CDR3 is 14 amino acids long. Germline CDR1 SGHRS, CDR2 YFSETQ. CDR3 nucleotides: TGCGCCAGCAGCTTAGAGTTCCCCCCAGATACGCAGTATTTT. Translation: CASSLEFPPDTQYF.

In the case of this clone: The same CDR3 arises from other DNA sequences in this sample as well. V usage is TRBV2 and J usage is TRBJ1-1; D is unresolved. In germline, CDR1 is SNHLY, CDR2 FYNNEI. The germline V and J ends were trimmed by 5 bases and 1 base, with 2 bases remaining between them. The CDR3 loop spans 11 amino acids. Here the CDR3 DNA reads TGTGCCAGCAGTCCGAACACTGAAGCTTTCTTT. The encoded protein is CASSPNTEAFF.

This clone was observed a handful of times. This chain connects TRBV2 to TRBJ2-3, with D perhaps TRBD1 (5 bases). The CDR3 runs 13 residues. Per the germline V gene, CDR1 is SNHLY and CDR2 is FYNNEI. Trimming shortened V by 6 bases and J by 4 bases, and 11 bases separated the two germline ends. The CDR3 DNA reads TGTGCCAGCAGCCGGACAAGGTCAGATACGCAGTATTTT. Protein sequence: CASSRTRSDTQYF.

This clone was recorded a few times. For the CDR3, the DNA is TGTGCCAGCAGTGCCGACAGGGGGGATGGCTACACCTTC. It specifies CASSADRGDGYTF. The chain joins TRBV6-1 to TRBJ1-2, with 9 nucleotides matching TRBD1. J was trimmed by 6 bases and V by 4 bases; bases with no gene match: 3. The germline V gene encodes CDR1 MNHNS and CDR2 SASEGT. This CDR3 contains 13 residues.

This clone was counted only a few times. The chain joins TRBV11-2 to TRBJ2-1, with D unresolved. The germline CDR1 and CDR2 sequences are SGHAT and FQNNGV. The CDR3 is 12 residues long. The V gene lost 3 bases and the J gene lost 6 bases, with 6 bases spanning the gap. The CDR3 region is CASSFSGNEQFF. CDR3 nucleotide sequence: TGTGCCAGCAGCTTTTCGGGCAATGAGCAGTTCTTC.

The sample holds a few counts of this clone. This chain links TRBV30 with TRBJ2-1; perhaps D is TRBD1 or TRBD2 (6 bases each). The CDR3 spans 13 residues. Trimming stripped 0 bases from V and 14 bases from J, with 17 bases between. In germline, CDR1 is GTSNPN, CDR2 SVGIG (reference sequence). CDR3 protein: CAWSVIVPGAKFF. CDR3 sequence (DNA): TGTGCCTGGAGTGTAATTGTCCCGGGGGCTAAGTTCTTC.

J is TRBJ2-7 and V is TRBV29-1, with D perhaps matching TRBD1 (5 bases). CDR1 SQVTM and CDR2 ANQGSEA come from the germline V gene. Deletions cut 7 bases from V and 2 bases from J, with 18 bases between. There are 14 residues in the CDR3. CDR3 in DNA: TGCAGCGCCCTCGTCGTGGGCAGGGCCTACGAGCAGTACTTC. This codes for CSALVVGRAYEQYF.

The CDR3 spells CASSFIYEQYF. The CDR3 bases are TGTGCCAGCAGTTTTATATACGAGCAGTACTTC. The chain recombines TRBV28 with TRBJ2-7; D unclear. This CDR3 is built from 11 residues. Trimming took 3 bases from V and 4 from J, leaving 4 bases between them. Per the germline V gene, CDR1 is MDHEN and CDR2 is SYDVKM. Supplemented by reference TRBV28 and TRBJ2-7, the full variable domain reads DVKVTQSSRYLVKRTGEKVFLECVQDMDHENMFWYRQDPGLGLRLIYFSYDVKMKEKGDIPEGYSVSREKKERFSLILESASTNQTSMYLCASSFIYEQYFGPGTRLTVT.

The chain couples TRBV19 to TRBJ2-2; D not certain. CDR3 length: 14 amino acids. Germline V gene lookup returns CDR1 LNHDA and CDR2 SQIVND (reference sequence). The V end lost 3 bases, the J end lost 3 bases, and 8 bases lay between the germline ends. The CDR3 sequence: CASSISFDTGELFF. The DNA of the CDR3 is TGTGCCAGTAGTATTAGCTTCGACACCGGGGAGCTGTTTTTT.

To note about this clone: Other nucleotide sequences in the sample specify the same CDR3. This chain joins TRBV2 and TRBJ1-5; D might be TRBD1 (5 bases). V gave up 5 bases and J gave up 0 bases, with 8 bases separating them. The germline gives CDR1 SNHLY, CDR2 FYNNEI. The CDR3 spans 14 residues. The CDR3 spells CASSPGYSNQPQHF. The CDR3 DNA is TGTGCCAGCAGTCCAGGGTATAGCAATCAGCCCCAGCATTTT.

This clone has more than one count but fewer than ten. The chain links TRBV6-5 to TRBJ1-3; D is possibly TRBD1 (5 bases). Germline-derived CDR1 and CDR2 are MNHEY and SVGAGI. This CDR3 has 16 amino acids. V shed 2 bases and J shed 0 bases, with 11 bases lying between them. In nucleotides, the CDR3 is TGTGCCAGCAGTTACACCGGGCAGGGCTCTGGAAACACCATATATTTT. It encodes CASSYTGQGSGNTIYF.

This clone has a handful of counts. CDR3 DNA sequence: TGTGCCAGCAGTGATTTAGTCAGGGGGCGAACCGGGGAGCTGTTTTTT. Translation: CASSDLVRGRTGELFF. V is TRBV25-1 and J is TRBJ2-2; 8 bases map to TRBD1. The CDR3 consists of 16 residues. The V gene end was trimmed by 3 bases and the J gene end by 5 bases; junction bases not matched to a gene: 8. CDR1 and CDR2 from the germline V gene are MGHDK and SYGVNS.

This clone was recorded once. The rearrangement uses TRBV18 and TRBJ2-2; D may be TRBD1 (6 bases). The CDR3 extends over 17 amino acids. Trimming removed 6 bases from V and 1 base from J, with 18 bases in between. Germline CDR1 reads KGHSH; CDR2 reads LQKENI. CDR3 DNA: TGTGCCAGCTCGATCGAGACAGGATCACTGAACACCGGGGAGCTGTTTTTT. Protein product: CASSIETGSLNTGELFF.

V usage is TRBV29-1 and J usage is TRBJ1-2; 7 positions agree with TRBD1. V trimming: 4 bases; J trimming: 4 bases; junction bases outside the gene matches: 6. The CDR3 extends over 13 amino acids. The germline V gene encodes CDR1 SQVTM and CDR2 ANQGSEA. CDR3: CSVALGQTYGYTF. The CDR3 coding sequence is TGCAGCGTTGCTCTGGGACAGACCTATGGCTACACCTTC.

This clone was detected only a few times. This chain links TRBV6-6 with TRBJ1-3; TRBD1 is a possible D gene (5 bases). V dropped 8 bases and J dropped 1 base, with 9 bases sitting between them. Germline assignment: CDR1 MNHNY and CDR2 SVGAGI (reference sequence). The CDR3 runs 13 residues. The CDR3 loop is CASGDRSGNTIYF. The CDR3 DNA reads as TGTGCCAGCGGCGACAGATCTGGAAACACCATATATTTT.